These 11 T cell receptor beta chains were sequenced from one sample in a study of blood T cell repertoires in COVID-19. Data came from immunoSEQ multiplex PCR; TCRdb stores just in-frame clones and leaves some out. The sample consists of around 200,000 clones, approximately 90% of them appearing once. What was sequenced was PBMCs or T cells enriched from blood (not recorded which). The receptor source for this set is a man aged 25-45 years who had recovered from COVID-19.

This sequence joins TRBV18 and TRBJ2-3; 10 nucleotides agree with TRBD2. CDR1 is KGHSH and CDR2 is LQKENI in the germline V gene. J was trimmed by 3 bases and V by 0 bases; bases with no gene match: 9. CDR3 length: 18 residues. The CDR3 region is CASSPPVTSGRETDTQYF. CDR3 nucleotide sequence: TGTGCCAGCTCACCACCCGTCACAAGCGGGAGGGAAACAGATACGCAGTATTTT.

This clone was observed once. This CDR3 is CASTTQGGRSYEQYF. The CDR3 bases are TGCGCCAGCACGACACAGGGGGGACGCTCCTACGAGCAGTACTTC. The chain carries TRBV5-1 and TRBJ2-7, with 8 bases aligning to TRBD1. V shed 6 bases and J 0 bases; nucleotides not matched to a gene: 8. The CDR3 covers 15 residues. Per the germline V gene, CDR1 is SGHRS and CDR2 is YFSETQ.

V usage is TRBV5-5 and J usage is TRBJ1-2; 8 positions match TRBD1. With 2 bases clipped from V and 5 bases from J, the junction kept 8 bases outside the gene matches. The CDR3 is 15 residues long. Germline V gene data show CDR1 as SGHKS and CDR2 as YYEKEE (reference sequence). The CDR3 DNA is TGTGCCAGCAGCTTAGGGGGACAGGACAGATATGGCTACACCTTC. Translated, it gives CASSLGGQDRYGYTF.

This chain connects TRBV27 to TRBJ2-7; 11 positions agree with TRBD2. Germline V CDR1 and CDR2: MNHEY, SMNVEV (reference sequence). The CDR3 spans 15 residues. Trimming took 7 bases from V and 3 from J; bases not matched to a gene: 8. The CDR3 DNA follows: TGTGCCAGCACCCCTTCTAGCGGGAGGAACTACGAGCAGTACTTC. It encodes CASTPSSGRNYEQYF.

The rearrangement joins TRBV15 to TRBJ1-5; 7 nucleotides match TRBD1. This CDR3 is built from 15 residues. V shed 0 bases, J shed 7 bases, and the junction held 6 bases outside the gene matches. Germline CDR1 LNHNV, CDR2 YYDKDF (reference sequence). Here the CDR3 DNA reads TGTGCCACCAGCAGAGATGGGCAGGGGGTCCAGCCCCAGCATTTT. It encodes CATSRDGQGVQPQHF. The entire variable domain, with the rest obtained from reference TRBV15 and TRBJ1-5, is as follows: DAMVIQNPRYQVTQFGKPVTLSCSQTLNHNVMYWYQQKSSQAPKLLFHYYDKDFNNEADTPDNFQSRRPNTSFCFLDIRSPGLGDTAMYLCATSRDGQGVQPQHFGDGTRLSIL.

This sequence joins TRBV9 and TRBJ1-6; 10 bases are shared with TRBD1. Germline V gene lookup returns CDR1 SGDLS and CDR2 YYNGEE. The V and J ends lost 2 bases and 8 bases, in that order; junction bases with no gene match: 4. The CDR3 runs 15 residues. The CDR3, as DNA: TGTGCCAGCAGCGTGTCCGGGACAGGGGATTCACCCCTCCACTTT. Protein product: CASSVSGTGDSPLHF.

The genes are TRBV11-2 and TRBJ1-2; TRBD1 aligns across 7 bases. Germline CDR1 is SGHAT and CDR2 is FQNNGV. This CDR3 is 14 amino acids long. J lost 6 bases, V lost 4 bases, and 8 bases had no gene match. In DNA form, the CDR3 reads TGTGCCAGCAGCTCACTACAGGGGATGGATGGCTACACCTTC. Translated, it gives CASSSLQGMDGYTF.

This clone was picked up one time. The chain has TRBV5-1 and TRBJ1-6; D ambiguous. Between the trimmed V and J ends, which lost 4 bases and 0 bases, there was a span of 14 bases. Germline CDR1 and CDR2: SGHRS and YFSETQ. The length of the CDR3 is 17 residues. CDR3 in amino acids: CASSPSTSSSYNSPLHF. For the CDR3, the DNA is TGCGCCAGCAGCCCGTCGACATCAAGCTCCTATAATTCACCCCTCCACTTT. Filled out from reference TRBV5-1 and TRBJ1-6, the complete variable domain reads KAGVTQTPRYLIKTRGQQVTLSCSPISGHRSVSWYQQTPGQGLQFLFEYFSETQRNKGNFPGRFSGRQFSNSRSEMNVSTLELGDSALYLCASSPSTSSSYNSPLHFGNGTRLTVT.

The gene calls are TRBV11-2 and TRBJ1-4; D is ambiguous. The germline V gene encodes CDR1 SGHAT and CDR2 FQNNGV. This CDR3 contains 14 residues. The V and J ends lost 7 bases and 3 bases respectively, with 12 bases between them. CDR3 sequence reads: CASNPGIANEKLFF. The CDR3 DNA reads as TGTGCCAGCAATCCGGGAATCGCTAATGAAAAACTGTTTTTT.

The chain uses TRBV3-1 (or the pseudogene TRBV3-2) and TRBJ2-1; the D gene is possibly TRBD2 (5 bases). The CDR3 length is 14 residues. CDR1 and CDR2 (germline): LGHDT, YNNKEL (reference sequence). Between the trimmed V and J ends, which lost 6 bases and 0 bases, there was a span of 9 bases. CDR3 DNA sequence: TGTGCCAGCAGGAGGGAGAGCTCCTACAATGAGCAGTTCTTC. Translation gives CASRRESSYNEQFF.

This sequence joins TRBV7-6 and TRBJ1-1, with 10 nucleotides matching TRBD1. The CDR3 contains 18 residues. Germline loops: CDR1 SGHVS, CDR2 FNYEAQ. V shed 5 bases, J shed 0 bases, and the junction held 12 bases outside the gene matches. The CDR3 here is CASSPRAGTGAMNTEAFF. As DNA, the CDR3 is TGTGCCAGCAGCCCAAGAGCCGGGACAGGGGCGATGAACACTGAAGCTTTCTTT.